The 3 T cell receptor beta chains given below trace back to one sample, sequenced in a study of T cell responses to AZD1222 COVID-19 vaccine. Sequenced by immunoSEQ multiplex PCR; TCRdb stores in-frame clones only, minus some. Found here are some 89,000 clones, about nine tenths of them singletons; the top ten hold around 3%. The material was peripheral blood, obtained on day 0 of AZD1222 vaccination. All receptors derive from an adult in good health.

The V and J genes are TRBV7-9 and TRBJ1-6, with D maybe TRBD1 (5 bases). V lost 4 bases to trimming and J lost 6 bases, with 13 bases between them. CDR3 length equals 15 residues. The germline V gene has CDR1 SEHNR and CDR2 FQNEAQ (reference sequence). CDR3: CASSSLGQSNSPLHF. CDR3 bases: TGTGCCAGCAGCTCCCTGGGGCAGAGTAATTCACCCCTCCACTTT.

This sequence joins TRBV18 and TRBJ1-2; TRBD1 is a possible D gene (5 bases). Germline assignment: CDR1 KGHSH and CDR2 LQKENI. The length of the CDR3 is 14 residues. The V and J ends lost 3 bases and 4 bases respectively, with 12 bases between them. CDR3 loop: CASSPLGETYGYTF. The CDR3 DNA reads as TGTGCCAGCTCACCCCTGGGGGAGACCTATGGCTACACCTTC.

This chain uses TRBV5-1 with TRBJ1-5, with D hard to call. This CDR3 comprises 15 residues. Trimming cost V 4 bases and J 0 bases, with 11 bases left between them. The germline V gene has CDR1 SGHRS and CDR2 YFSETQ. The CDR3 reads CASSPAGTSNQPQHF. The DNA of the CDR3 is TGCGCCAGCAGCCCTGCGGGCACTAGCAATCAGCCCCAGCATTTT.